This T cell receptor (beta chain) was retrieved from a study of T cells in Graves' hyperthyroidism and ophthalmopathy. The CDR3 is 12 residues long. Trimming pared 5 bases from V and 7 bases from J, leaving 12 bases between. From germline, CDR1 is MNHNS and CDR2 SASEGT. Regions amplified from RNA transcripts were the TCR beta CDR3 regions. The HTBI primer set served for first-round RT-PCR of the TCR CDR3. TCRdb reanalysed the multiplex PCR reads using MiXCR and keeps one entry per CDR3 protein. This sample has 530,000 or so distinct CDR3 sequences, with roughly a quarter found just once. This clonotype has ten or more counts.

The source material was blood. This receptor was taken from a woman younger than 45 with Graves' ophthalmopathy. V gene TRBV6-1 combines with J gene TRBJ2-7; the D gene is possibly TRBD1 (6 bases). The CDR3 DNA is TGTGCCAGCAGTCCTTCGACAGGAGAGCAGTACTTC. Protein: CASSPSTGEQYF.